This passage covers 24 T cell receptor beta chains from one sample sequenced in a study of CD8 T cells in ankylosing spondylitis. TCRdb called the 5' RACE reads again in MiXCR, with one record for every CDR3 protein. The table shows more than 250,000 distinct CDR3 sequences, with under 14% occurring only once. Sequencing input: blood, either unsorted or a sorted T cell fraction (not recorded which). The receptor source for this set is a female donor with ankylosing spondylitis or in good health (not recorded which).

This clonotype was seen many times. The J gene is TRBJ2-5, the V gene TRBV20-1; perhaps TRBD1 as D (5 bases). V was cut by 1 base and J by 2 bases, with 11 bases left in between. CDR1 is DFQATT, CDR2 SNEGSKA, per germline (reference sequence). The CDR3 has 14 amino acids. CDR3 sequence reads: CSARAPTAQETQYF. CDR3 DNA sequence: TGCAGTGCTAGAGCGCCGACAGCACAAGAGACCCAGTACTTC.

This clonotype was picked up many times. The chain has TRBV5-6 and TRBJ2-2, with D maybe TRBD1 (5 bases). The CDR3 consists of 15 residues. The ends were cut back, 4 bases at V and 2 bases at J, with 12 bases in the middle. Germline V gene sequence: CDR1 SGHDT, CDR2 YYEEEE. CDR3 sequence: CASSHWTRNTGELFF. The CDR3 nucleotides read TGTGCCAGCAGCCACTGGACAAGAAACACCGGGGAGCTGTTTTTT. Based on the CDR3 plus reference TRBV5-6 and TRBJ2-2, the full variable domain is DAGVTQSPTHLIKTRGQQVTLRCSPKSGHDTVSWYQQALGQGPQFIFQYYEEEERQRGNFPDRFSGHQFPNYSSELNVNALLLGDSALYLCASSHWTRNTGELFFGEGSRLTVL.

The sample holds many counts of this clonotype. V gene TRBV14 combines with J gene TRBJ2-7, with D hard to call. CDR1 SGHDN and CDR2 FVKESK come from the germline V gene. CDR3 length equals 13 residues. V was cut by 0 bases and J by 4 bases, with 7 bases left in between. DNA of the CDR3: TGTGCCAGCAGCCAAGATATGAGGTACGAGCAGTACTTC. This gives the protein CASSQDMRYEQYF. The whole variable domain, filled in from reference TRBV14 and TRBJ2-7, reads EAGVTQFPSHSVIEKGQTVTLRCDPISGHDNLYWYRRVMGKEIKFLLHFVKESKQDESGMPNNRFLAERTGGTYSTLKVQPAELEDSGVYFCASSQDMRYEQYFGPGTRLTVT.

In this sample, this clonotype turned up many times. The chain couples TRBV6-2 or TRBV6-3 to TRBJ2-1, with D maybe TRBD1 (6 bases). The CDR3 totals 15 residues. Germline-derived CDR1 and CDR2 are MNHEY and SVGEGT. V was cut by 4 bases and J by 4 bases, with 14 bases left in between. CDR3 in amino acids: CASSSVGTSYNEQFF. For the CDR3, the DNA is TGTGCCAGCAGTTCGGTCGGGACATCTTACAATGAGCAGTTCTTC.

This clonotype was detected ten times or more. The rearrangement links TRBV7-8 to TRBJ2-3; possibly TRBD2 for D (5 bases). The CDR3 spans 13 residues. Germline V lookup: CDR1 SGHVS, CDR2 FQNEAQ. V lost 3 bases and J lost 5, with 9 bases in between. The CDR3 here is CASSFTAGDTQYF. CDR3 coding DNA: TGTGCCAGCAGCTTTACCGCGGGAGATACGCAGTATTTT. The full variable domain, completed using reference TRBV7-8 and TRBJ2-3, is GAGVSQSPRYKVAKRGQDVALRCDPISGHVSLFWYQQALGQGPEFLTYFQNEAQLDKSGLPSDRFFAERPEGSVSTLKIQRTQQEDSAVYLCASSFTAGDTQYFGPGTRLTVL.

The rearrangement joins TRBV4-2 to TRBJ1-2; D is ambiguous. CDR1 is LGHNA, CDR2 YNFKEQ, per germline. This CDR3 contains 14 residues. The ends were cut back, 2 bases at V and 0 bases at J, with 7 bases in the middle. The CDR3 reads CASSQYRSNYGYTF. In DNA form, the CDR3 reads TGTGCCAGCAGCCAATACCGCTCTAACTATGGCTACACCTTC.

The chain couples TRBV12-3 or TRBV12-4 to TRBJ1-1, with 7 bases lining up with TRBD1. The trim removed 7 bases at V and 0 bases at J, leaving 5 bases unmatched. There are 14 residues in the CDR3. This chain's CDR3 is CASIWTGVNTEAFF. CDR3 in DNA: TGTGCCAGCATCTGGACAGGAGTGAACACTGAAGCTTTCTTT.

This clonotype occurred many times. This sequence joins TRBV7-8 and TRBJ1-4; 7 bases fit TRBD1. Germline V gene lookup returns CDR1 SGHVS and CDR2 FQNEAQ. V shed 5 bases, J shed 7 bases, and the junction held 7 bases outside the gene matches. CDR3 length: 14 residues. The CDR3 sequence is CASSPQTGSEKLFF. The CDR3 nucleotides read TGTGCCAGCAGCCCGCAGACAGGGAGTGAAAAACTGTTTTTT.

There are many counts of this clonotype. This chain links TRBV5-1 with TRBJ1-3; D remains ambiguous. Per germline, CDR1 SGHRS and CDR2 YFSETQ. CDR3 length: 14 residues. Trimming removed 5 bases from V and 0 bases from J, with 9 bases in between. Here the CDR3 DNA reads TGCGCCAGCAGTTCCACCAACTCTGGAAACACCATATATTTT. This codes for CASSSTNSGNTIYF.

This clonotype was detected ten times or more. The genes are TRBV18 and TRBJ1-2; D is unclear. Germline assignment: CDR1 KGHSH and CDR2 LQKENI. This CDR3 comprises 12 residues. V was shortened by 3 bases and J by 7 bases, with 9 bases between the two germline ends. CDR3 nucleotide sequence: TGTGCCAGCTCACCCATATCCCCTGGCTACACCTTC. It is translated as CASSPISPGYTF.

Many counts were recorded for this clonotype. The J gene is TRBJ2-7, the V gene TRBV28; D uncertain. This CDR3 is built from 12 residues. The V end was cut by 11 bases, the J end by 1 base, with 12 bases between. CDR1 MDHEN and CDR2 SYDVKM come from the germline V gene. The CDR3 DNA sequence: TGTGCCGCGATCTCTGGATCCTACGAGCAGTACTTC. Translation gives CAAISGSYEQYF.

This clonotype was seen many times. The chain couples TRBV20-1 to TRBJ1-2, with 7 bases identical to TRBD1. Trimming cost V 8 bases and J 4 bases; bases outside gene matches: 19. The germline gives CDR1 DFQATT, CDR2 SNEGSKA (reference sequence). The CDR3 length is 16 residues. The CDR3 DNA reads TGCAGTCCCCCTCCGGGCGGGACAGCAAGAATCTATGGCTACACCTTC. Its protein product is CSPPPGGTARIYGYTF.

The table lists this clonotype with many counts. The chain links TRBV5-1 to TRBJ2-3, with TRBD1 identical over 9 bases. The junction had 8 bases not matched to a gene; V was cut back by 7 bases and J by 2 bases. The CDR3 sequence is 15 residues long. Looked up from germline, CDR1 is SGHRS and CDR2 is YFSETQ. The CDR3 spells CASLETGGHTDTQYF. Here the CDR3 DNA reads TGCGCCAGCCTTGAGACAGGGGGACACACAGATACGCAGTATTTT.

This clonotype was found many times. DNA for the CDR3: TGCGCCAGCAGCACCGGGACAGGGAGAACCGGGGAGCTGTTTTTT. This gives the protein CASSTGTGRTGELFF. J is TRBJ2-2 and V is TRBV5-1; TRBD1 aligns across 9 bases. CDR3 length equals 15 residues. CDR1 and CDR2 from the germline V gene are SGHRS and YFSETQ. Trimming took 4 bases from V and 5 from J; bases not matched to a gene: 6.

This clonotype was detected only a few times. This sequence joins TRBV11-2 and TRBJ1-1; 7 nucleotides line up with TRBD1. V shed 2 bases and J 5 bases; nucleotides not matched to a gene: 5. This CDR3 has 14 amino acids. Germline values: CDR1 SGHAT, CDR2 FQNNGV. The CDR3 nucleotides read TGTGCCAGCAGCTTAAGTGACAGGGATACTGAAGCTTTCTTT. This codes for CASSLSDRDTEAFF.

This clonotype has ten or more counts. This rearrangement joins TRBV7-2 to TRBJ2-7; D gene unclear. The ends were cut back, 5 bases at V and 3 bases at J, with 11 bases in the middle. Germline CDR1 and CDR2: SGHTA and FQGNSA. The length of the CDR3 is 13 residues. CDR3 in amino acids: CASSPTVLYEQYF. As DNA, the CDR3 is TGTGCCAGCAGCCCCACCGTCCTCTACGAGCAGTACTTC.

This clonotype was recorded at least ten times. The chain uses TRBV20-1 and TRBJ2-5; D remains unclear. Per the germline V gene, CDR1 is DFQATT and CDR2 is SNEGSKA (reference sequence). Trimming stripped 2 bases from V and 4 bases from J, with 8 bases between. There are 12 residues in the CDR3. The chain's CDR3 is CSARQSPETQYF. CDR3 sequence (DNA): TGCAGTGCTAGACAGTCCCCAGAGACCCAGTACTTC.

This clonotype has more than one count but fewer than ten. The J gene is TRBJ2-7, the V gene TRBV5-1; the D call may be TRBD1 or TRBD2 (6 bases each). Trimming left V 0 bases short and J 4 bases short, with 14 bases between. The CDR3 length is 15 residues. Germline loops: CDR1 SGHRS, CDR2 YFSETQ. Written as DNA, the CDR3 is TGCGCCAGCAGCTTGGACGGGGGCGTCGAATACGAGCAGTACTTC. Protein: CASSLDGGVEYEQYF.

This chain uses TRBV5-5 with TRBJ1-1; D may be TRBD1 (6 bases). The V end was cut by 2 bases, the J end by 3 bases, with 20 bases between. Germline CDR1 SGHKS, CDR2 YYEKEE (reference sequence). There are 17 residues in the CDR3. DNA for the CDR3: TGTGCCAGCAGCTTCGATACCGTAACAGGGATAGACACTGAAGCTTTCTTT. Translated: CASSFDTVTGIDTEAFF.

This clonotype was found a few times. The chain links TRBV14 to TRBJ2-1; 8 nucleotides agree with TRBD1. With 4 bases clipped from V and 7 bases from J, the junction kept 12 bases outside the gene matches. This CDR3 contains 16 residues. Germline loops: CDR1 SGHDN, CDR2 FVKESK. The CDR3 bases are TGTGCCAGCAGCCTCCTATTCGGACAGGGCATAAATGAGCAGTTCTTC. This gives the protein CASSLLFGQGINEQFF.

This clonotype occurred a few times. This chain links TRBV7-9 with TRBJ2-3; no clear D gene. The CDR3 covers 14 residues. V lost 1 base and J 3 bases, leaving 8 bases between the germline ends. Germline CDR1 and CDR2: SEHNR and FQNEAQ (reference sequence). Here the CDR3 DNA reads TGTGCCAGCAGCTTAGAGGCAGGAACAGATACGCAGTATTTT. Its translation is CASSLEAGTDTQYF.

This clonotype has ten or more counts. The chain employs TRBV5-1 and TRBJ2-5; perhaps TRBD1 as D (6 bases). CDR3 length equals 15 residues. From germline, CDR1 is SGHRS and CDR2 YFSETQ. Deletions cut 0 bases from V and 3 bases from J, with 12 bases between. The CDR3 region is CASSLAGQPKETQYF. CDR3 DNA sequence: TGCGCCAGCAGCTTGGCCGGACAGCCAAAAGAGACCCAGTACTTC.

The table lists this clonotype with a few counts. The chain combines TRBV3-1 with TRBJ2-4; D might be TRBD2 (5 bases). CDR3 length: 13 residues. Germline loops: CDR1 LGHDT, CDR2 YNNKEL (reference sequence). V lost 6 bases and J 9 bases, leaving 15 bases between the germline ends. The CDR3 loop is CASRDRGIPIQYF. The CDR3 nucleotides read TGTGCCAGCAGAGACCGGGGTATCCCCATTCAGTACTTC. Supplemented by reference TRBV3-1 and TRBJ2-4, the full variable domain reads DTAVSQTPKYLVTQMGNDKSIKCEQNLGHDTMYWYKQDSKKFLKIMFSYNNKELIINETVPNRFSPKSPDKAHLNLHINSLELGDSAVYFCASRDRGIPIQYFGAGTRLSVL.

This chain joins TRBV12-3 or TRBV12-4 and TRBJ2-7; D remains ambiguous. V was shortened by 5 bases and J by 3 bases, with 20 bases between the two germline ends. The CDR3 length is 16 residues. This CDR3 reads CASSLKPGHGVYEQYF. The CDR3 DNA reads as TGTGCCAGCAGTCTTAAACCGGGCCATGGGGTCTACGAGCAGTACTTC.